This T cell receptor (beta chain) was retrieved from a study of cytomegalovirus exposure and HLA in healthy donors. Donors likely had unrecorded immune exposures despite being nominally healthy when sampled. V lost 2 bases and J lost 1, with 8 bases in between. CDR3 length equals 13 residues. Germline V gives CDR1 SQVTM, CDR2 ANQGSEA. PCR employed 60 Vbeta and 13 Jbeta primers. Data came from immunoSEQ multiplex PCR; TCRdb stores just in-frame clones and leaves some out. Among roughly 200,000 clones listed, 70% were seen once. The chain uses TRBV29-1 and TRBJ1-2; D not resolved. This TCR was recovered from a man aged 40-50 years in good health and CMV-seropositive. The sample was PBMCs. The CDR3 sequence is CSVENRNNYGYTF. The CDR3 region has the DNA TGCAGCGTTGAAAACAGAAATAACTATGGCTACACCTTC.